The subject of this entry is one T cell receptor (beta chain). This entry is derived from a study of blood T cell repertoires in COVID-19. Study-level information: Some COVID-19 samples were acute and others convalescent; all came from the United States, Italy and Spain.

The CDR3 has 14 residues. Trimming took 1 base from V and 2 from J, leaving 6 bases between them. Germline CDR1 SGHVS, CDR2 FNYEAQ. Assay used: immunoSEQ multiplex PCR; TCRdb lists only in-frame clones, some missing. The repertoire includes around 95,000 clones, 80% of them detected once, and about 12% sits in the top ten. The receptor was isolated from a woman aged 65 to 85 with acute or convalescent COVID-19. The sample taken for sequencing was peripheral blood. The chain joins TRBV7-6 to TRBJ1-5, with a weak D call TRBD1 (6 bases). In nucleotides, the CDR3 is TGTGCCAGCAGCTTAGGGGGGCGCAATCAGCCCCAGCATTTT. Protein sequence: CASSLGGRNQPQHF.